This entry is about one TCR beta chain. No antigen is known for it. Measured with immunoSEQ multiplex PCR; TCRdb has only the in-frame clones, and not every one. The sample contains some 80,000 clones, 70% to 90% of which appear only once. The data are from a study of OX40 agonist ivuxolimab in advanced cancers. Study-level findings and limits: In general, CD8+ T cells held more expanded clones than CD4+ did, on average.

Specimen: CD4+ or CD8+ T cells sorted from blood, collected in a trial of the OX40 agonist ivuxolimab. The clonotype comes from an adult with an advanced solid tumor such as melanoma, head and neck, liver or kidney cancer.

The CDR3 nucleotides are TGTGCCAGCAGCGTAGCTGCTCTAGCGGGGGGACAAGAGACCCAGTACTTC. Translated: CASSVAALAGGQETQYF. The rearrangement uses TRBV9 and TRBJ2-5, with 11 bases that match TRBD2. J lost 2 bases, V lost 0 bases, and 6 bases had no gene match. CDR3 size: 17 residues. CDR1 is SGDLS, CDR2 YYNGEE, per germline. The entire variable domain, with the rest obtained from reference TRBV9 and TRBJ2-5, is as follows: DSGVTQTPKHLITATGQRVTLRCSPRSGDLSVYWYQQSLDQGLQFLIQYYNGEERAKGNILERFSAQQFPDLHSELNLSSLELGDSALYFCASSVAALAGGQETQYFGPGTRLLVL.